This T cell receptor beta chain came from a study of PD-L1 blockade in urothelial cancer (TCRdb year 2017). With respect to the entire study: Every patient began therapy in 2014 and was given atezolizumab 1,200 mg intravenously every 3 weeks. About 90% of the roughly 30 patients were males with bladder-origin urothelial cancer, and about two thirds of the roughly 30 reported a prior smoking history. Durable clinical benefit meant progression-free survival longer than 6 months, and TCR features were also tested against progression-free and overall survival. Twenty-nine patients had pretreatment blood TCR-seq, some 24 had at least one posttreatment blood collection, and some 24 had tumor TCR-seq. An exploratory multi-omic analysis was conducted of the somatic, immune and clinical correlates of response to PD-L1 blockade with atezolizumab in urothelial cancer. Blood samples were analyzed 3 weeks after the start of treatment (second dose) and 6 weeks after the start of treatment. Pretreatment tumor samples and matched peripheral blood, collected serially before and after atezolizumab treatment, underwent TCR sequencing. Blood samples gave median yields of 141,255 T cells and some 80,000 unique TCRs, along with a median clonality of about 0.084. Several patients reached durable clinical benefit, while 20 or so patients did not. In the same patients, whole exome sequencing and RNA sequencing of pretreatment tumors were performed in addition to TCR sequencing. Patients had an ECOG performance status of 0 or 1 and had received between 0 and 3 prior chemotherapy regimens.

The sample's time point, from its label and the paper: pretreatment peripheral blood. The cohort included 25 to 30 patients with locally advanced or metastatic urothelial carcinoma who were treated at Memorial Sloan Kettering on a trial protocol. Peripheral blood mononuclear cells were collected pretreatment and during treatment, with between 1 and 8 total time points per patient. The Qiagen DNeasy Blood extraction kit was used to purify genomic DNA from total PBMCs and tumor samples. PBMCs were collected pretreatment and during treatment and were isolated and stored as previously described. In its sample, this clone was seen a few times. Its antigen remains unidentified. Per-nucleotide qualities are absent, and no much larger clonotype sits a single base away. Study-wide findings and limitations: Improved progression-free and overall survival was found to be associated with pretreatment peripheral blood TCR clonality below the median. At 3 weeks after the start of treatment, tumor-associated TCR clones in peripheral blood had expanded more in patients with durable benefit (n ≈ 20, p = 0.022). Small sample size (n of about 30) and many exploratory analyses mean the results are intended to be hypothesis-generating.

Synthetic TCR analog templates were spiked into each PCR to estimate absolute template abundance from read counts. The immunoSEQ assay used bias-controlled V and J gene primers to amplify TCRbeta CDR3 regions from genomic DNA. Sequencing of rearranged TCRbeta segments was done at approximately 20X coverage. Under the source paper's analysis protocol: Clustering was used to correct sequencing errors, and CDR3s were annotated against IMGT so that V, D and J genes could be assigned. Only productive TCRbeta rearrangements were used in downstream analyses, excluding out-of-frame or stop-codon sequences. Clonality was calculated as one minus the Shannon entropy normalized by the log of the number of unique productive sequences. Clones differing between time points or between blood and tumor were identified by Fisher's exact test with Benjamini-Hochberg correction at adjusted p below 0.01. What TCRdb holds here is the immuneACCESS table cut down to in-frame rearrangements. Part of the clones is not present; checked against another copy, under half of the missing clones reflect an unresolved V gene, and the others are unexplained. V, J and clone size were drawn from that table, and D and trimming were deduced from the DNA. The sample table shows tens of thousands of clones, and 80% to 90% are seen once. Roughly 1.5% of the sample belongs to the ten largest clones.

Looking up the germline V gene (reference sequence) yields CDR1 SGHNT and CDR2 YYREEE. At the junction V is shortened by 2 bases and J by 4 bases, with 12 bases in between. The CDR3 holds 14 amino acids from the cysteine to the phenylalanine. Just CDR3 DNA is preserved here, 42 bases in frame from base 1. The chain is assembled from TRBV5-4 and TRBJ1-2, with TRBD1 perhaps the D gene, on 5 matching bases. This receptor was taken from a man between 65 and 85 years old with urothelial cancer. Sequences were derived from PBMCs, sampled around atezolizumab (anti-PD-L1) treatment. The CDR3 corresponds to CASSLRTTPYGYTF. The nucleotide sequence reads as follows: TGTGCCAGCAGCTTAAGGACAACTCCCTATGGCTACACCTTC.